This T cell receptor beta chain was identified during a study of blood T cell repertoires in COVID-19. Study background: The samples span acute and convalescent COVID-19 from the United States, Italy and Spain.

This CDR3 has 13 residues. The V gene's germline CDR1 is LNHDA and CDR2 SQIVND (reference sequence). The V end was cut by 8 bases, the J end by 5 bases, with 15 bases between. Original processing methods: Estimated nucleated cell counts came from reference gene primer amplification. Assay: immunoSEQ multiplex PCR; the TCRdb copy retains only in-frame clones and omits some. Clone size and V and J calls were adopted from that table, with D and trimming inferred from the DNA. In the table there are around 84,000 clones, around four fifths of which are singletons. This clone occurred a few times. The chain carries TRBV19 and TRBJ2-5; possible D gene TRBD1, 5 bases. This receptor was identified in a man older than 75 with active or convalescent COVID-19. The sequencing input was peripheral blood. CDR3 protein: CASRVGVGETQYF. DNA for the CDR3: TGTGCCAGTCGGGTAGGGGTGGGTGAGACCCAGTACTTC.